This entry is about one TCR beta chain. The antigen is not known. CD45RO-negative, CCR7-positively selected cells formed the naive CD8 fraction, excluding terminally differentiated effector memory CD45RA+ cells. The record originates from a study of shared clonotypes between healthy human individuals. Overall study results and limits: Across four donors, naive CD4 shared around 5.1%, naive CD8 under 4%, memory CD4 over 2%, memory CD8 0.4%. In general, naive subsets displayed greater estimated richness than memory subsets did.

Profiled with immunoSEQ multiplex PCR; TCRdb holds only in-frame clones, not every one. The data show about 2 million clones, with about 95% seen just once and more than 0.9% held by the top ten. The CDR3 runs 14 residues. Trimming took off 0 bases at V and 0 bases at J, with 7 bases between the two ends. The germline V gene has CDR1 SGHRS and CDR2 YFSETQ. The chain is built from TRBV5-1 and TRBJ2-7; D unclear. Sequencing was carried out using naive CD8+ T cells sorted from blood. This clonotype was sampled from a man between 18 and 35 years old in good health. The CDR3 sequence is CASSLEDSSYEQYF. CDR3 coding DNA: TGCGCCAGCAGCTTGGAAGACTCCTCCTACGAGCAGTACTTC. Full variable domain (missing parts from reference TRBV5-1 and TRBJ2-7): KAGVTQTPRYLIKTRGQQVTLSCSPISGHRSVSWYQQTPGQGLQFLFEYFSETQRNKGNFPGRFSGRQFSNSRSEMNVSTLELGDSALYLCASSLEDSSYEQYFGPGTRLTVT.